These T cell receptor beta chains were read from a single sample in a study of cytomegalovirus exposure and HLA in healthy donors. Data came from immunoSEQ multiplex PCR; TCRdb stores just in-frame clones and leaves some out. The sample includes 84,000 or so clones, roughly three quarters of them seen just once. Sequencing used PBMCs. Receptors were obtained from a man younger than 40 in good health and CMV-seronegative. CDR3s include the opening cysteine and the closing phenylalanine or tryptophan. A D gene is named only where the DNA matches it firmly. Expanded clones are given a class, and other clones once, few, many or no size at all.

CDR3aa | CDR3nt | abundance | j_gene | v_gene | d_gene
CASSVGDRGLEQPQHF | TGTGCCAGCAGCGTGGGGGACAGGGGGCTTGAGCAGCCCCAGCATTTT | few | TRBJ1-5 | TRBV9 | TRBD1
CASSLVDRSNTEAFF | TGTGCCAGCAGCTTGGTGGACAGGTCGAACACTGAAGCTTTCTTT | . | TRBJ1-1 | TRBV5-6 | TRBD1
CASSPRDTGGAGYTF | TGTGCCAGCAGCCCACGGGATACAGGGGGTGCGGGCTACACCTTC | . | TRBJ1-2 | TRBV4-2 | TRBD1
CAWSSWGERNSGNTIYF | TGTGCCTGGAGTAGCTGGGGGGAAAGGAACTCTGGAAACACCATATATTTT | . | TRBJ1-3 | TRBV30 | .
CASSLSGLAGGHRQETQYF | TGTGCCAGCAGCTTGTCGGGACTAGCGGGGGGGCATCGTCAAGAGACCCAGTACTTC | . | TRBJ2-5 | TRBV7-2 | TRBD2
CASSQGGTLFF | TGTGCCAGCAGTCAAGGAGGGACGCTGTTTTTT | few | TRBJ2-2 | TRBV7-8 | .
CASSPGLAGAQETQYF | TGTGCCAGTAGTCCCGGACTAGCGGGGGCCCAAGAGACCCAGTACTTC | . | TRBJ2-5 | TRBV19 | TRBD2
CASSERKGVREAFF | TGTGCCAGCAGTGAAAGGAAGGGGGTCAGGGAGGCTTTCTTT | . | TRBJ1-1 | TRBV25-1 | .
CASSSGQGILITEAFF | TGTGCCAGTAGTTCTGGACAGGGGATTTTGATCACTGAAGCTTTCTTT | . | TRBJ1-1 | TRBV19 | TRBD1
CASSGQGDLGYTF | TGTGCCAGCAGTGGACAGGGGGATCTTGGCTACACCTTC | . | TRBJ1-2 | TRBV2 | TRBD1
CASSPGQGATDTQYF | TGCGCCAGCAGCCCGGGACAGGGGGCTACAGATACGCAGTATTTT | . | TRBJ2-3 | TRBV10-1 | TRBD1
CASSRTGTNSPLHF | TGTGCCAGCAGCCGGACAGGAACTAATTCACCCCTCCACTTT | . | TRBJ1-6 | TRBV28 | TRBD1
CASSLGQGRGEQYF | TGTGCCAGCAGCTTGGGCCAGGGCCGGGGGGAGCAGTACTTC | . | TRBJ2-7 | TRBV5-4 | .
CASSVGLREGKTQYF | TGTGCCAGCAGCGTAGGTCTTCGGGAGGGAAAGACCCAGTACTTC | . | TRBJ2-5 | TRBV9 | TRBD2
CASSKGRFSNQPQHF | TGTGCCAGCAGCAAGGGGAGGTTTAGCAATCAGCCCCAGCATTTT | . | TRBJ1-5 | TRBV28 | .
CASSLGSFGPAKETQYF | TGTGCCAGCAGCTTAGGATCTTTTGGGCCTGCAAAAGAGACCCAGTACTTC | . | TRBJ2-5 | TRBV7-9 | .
CASRLGGETEAFF | TGTGCCAGCAGGCTAGGCGGAGAGACTGAAGCTTTCTTT | . | TRBJ1-1 | TRBV2 | .
CASSDDSDEQYF | TGTGCCAGCAGTGATGACTCGGACGAGCAGTACTTC | . | TRBJ2-7 | TRBV2 | .
CASSLVLDSSDTQYF | TGTGCCAGCAGCTTAGTCCTGGACAGTTCAGATACGCAGTATTTT | . | TRBJ2-3 | TRBV7-2 | .
CASSQDSTGNTIYF | TGTGCCAGCAGCCAAGATTCCACTGGAAACACCATATATTTT | . | TRBJ1-3 | TRBV14 | .
CAISKGLAGDSYNEQFF | TGTGCCATCAGTAAAGGACTAGCGGGGGACTCCTACAATGAGCAGTTCTTC | few | TRBJ2-1 | TRBV10-3 | TRBD2
CASSYSIGDSQETQYF | TGTGCCAGCAGTTACTCAATTGGGGACAGCCAAGAGACCCAGTACTTC | few | TRBJ2-5 | TRBV6-5 | TRBD1
CASSPGQGGNYEQYF | TGCGCCAGCAGCCCGGGACAGGGGGGAAACTACGAGCAGTACTTC | . | TRBJ2-7 | TRBV5-1 | TRBD1
CASSLVAGVLTDTQYF | TGTGCCAGCAGCCTCGTAGCGGGGGTACTCACAGATACGCAGTATTTT | . | TRBJ2-3 | TRBV7-6 | TRBD2
CASSSGRDTQYF | TGTGCCAGCAGCTCCGGGAGAGATACGCAGTATTTT | . | TRBJ2-3 | TRBV7-6 | .
CASRQGVSTDTQYF | TGCGCCAGCCGACAGGGGGTTAGCACAGATACGCAGTATTTT | once | TRBJ2-3 | TRBV5-1 | TRBD1
CASRRQGSQPQHF | TGTGCCAGCAGAAGACAGGGCAGTCAGCCCCAGCATTTT | few | TRBJ1-5 | TRBV6-5 | TRBD1
CASSSPRQGAFYEQYF | TGTGCCAGCAGTTCCCCCAGACAGGGGGCCTTCTACGAGCAGTACTTC | . | TRBJ2-7 | TRBV6-5 | TRBD1
CASSYADATNEKLFF | TGTGCCAGCAGTTACGCGGATGCAACTAATGAAAAACTGTTTTTT | . | TRBJ1-4 | TRBV6-5 | .
CATGLSYEQYF | TGTGCGACCGGACTATCCTACGAGCAGTACTTC | few | TRBJ2-7 | TRBV27 | .
CASSGGGSPRDRAYGYTF | TGTGCCAGCAGTGGTGGGGGGTCCCCCCGGGACAGGGCCTATGGCTACACCTTC | . | TRBJ1-2 | TRBV6-1 | TRBD1
CASRKGGTGRTYEQYF | TGTGCCAGCAGGAAAGGGGGGACAGGGAGAACCTACGAGCAGTACTTC | . | TRBJ2-7 | TRBV13 | TRBD1
CASTLSWGGLLIDTEAFF | TGCGCCAGCACCCTTTCCTGGGGGGGGCTTTTAATCGACACTGAAGCTTTCTTT | . | TRBJ1-1 | TRBV10-2 | .
CASSHSDWQIDYNEQFF | TGTGCCAGCAGTCATTCCGACTGGCAAATCGACTACAATGAGCAGTTCTTC | . | TRBJ2-1 | TRBV2 | .
CASNIQGVEEKLFF | TGTGCCAGCAACATACAGGGGGTGGAGGAAAAACTGTTTTTT | . | TRBJ1-4 | TRBV2 | TRBD1
CASSADRVTSGNTIYF | TGTGCCAGCAGCGCGGACAGGGTAACGTCTGGAAACACCATATATTTT | . | TRBJ1-3 | TRBV5-8 | TRBD1
CASSSMTGRIGGYTF | TGTGCCAGCAGTTCGATGACAGGTCGGATCGGCGGCTACACCTTC | . | TRBJ1-2 | TRBV27 | .
CASSEQGVLEKLFF | TGTGCCAGCAGTGAGCAGGGGGTCTTGGAAAAACTGTTTTTT | . | TRBJ1-4 | TRBV25-1 | TRBD1
CASSLRGGGKFFNQPQHF | TGTGCCAGCAGTTTAAGGGGAGGGGGGAAGTTTTTCAATCAGCCCCAGCATTTT | . | TRBJ1-5 | TRBV7-2 | .
CASSEGTGAEQYF | TGTGCCAGCAGTGAAGGGACAGGGGCCGAGCAGTACTTC | . | TRBJ2-7 | TRBV2 | TRBD1
CSVTGRANTEAFF | TGCAGCGTTACAGGGCGGGCGAACACTGAAGCTTTCTTT | . | TRBJ1-1 | TRBV29-1 | .
CASSQLGFEGNSPLHF | TGCGCCAGCAGCCAATTAGGGTTCGAGGGTAATTCACCCCTCCACTTT | . | TRBJ1-6 | TRBV4-1 | .
CASSSKGDTEAFF | TGCGCCAGCAGCTCGAAGGGGGACACTGAAGCTTTCTTT | few | TRBJ1-1 | TRBV5-1 | .
CAWSEQGSAEAFF | TGTGCCTGGAGTGAACAGGGGAGCGCTGAAGCTTTCTTT | . | TRBJ1-1 | TRBV30 | TRBD1
CSVVPRGQEKLFF | TGCAGCGTTGTTCCCAGGGGTCAGGAAAAACTGTTTTTT | . | TRBJ1-4 | TRBV29-1 | .
CASSQTTGVTEAFF | TGTGCCAGCAGCCAAACTACAGGGGTTACTGAAGCTTTCTTT | . | TRBJ1-1 | TRBV14 | TRBD1
CASSDRGGYEQYF | TGTGCCAGCAGCGACAGGGGGGGCTACGAGCAGTACTTC | . | TRBJ2-7 | TRBV2 | TRBD1
CASRGGTGLNYGYTF | TGTGCCAGCAGGGGAGGGACAGGGCTAAACTATGGCTACACCTTC | . | TRBJ1-2 | TRBV2 | TRBD1
CASRDDRSEAFF | TGTGCCAGCAGGGACGACAGGAGTGAAGCTTTCTTT | few | TRBJ1-1 | TRBV2 | .
CASSSLTGGTYNEQFF | TGTGCCAGCAGCAGCCTAACAGGGGGTACCTACAATGAGCAGTTCTTC | . | TRBJ2-1 | TRBV7-3 | TRBD1
CASTLTGESYGYTF | TGTGCCAGCACCTTAACAGGGGAGTCTTATGGCTACACCTTC | . | TRBJ1-2 | TRBV5-4 | TRBD1
CASSYPGTGFYEQYF | TGTGCCAGCAGCTATCCCGGGACAGGGTTTTACGAGCAGTACTTC | once | TRBJ2-7 | TRBV5-6 | TRBD1
CASSELQGAYPPTNEKLFF | TGTGCCAGCAGTGAGTTACAGGGGGCATACCCCCCAACTAATGAAAAACTGTTTTTT | . | TRBJ1-4 | TRBV6-1 | TRBD1
CASSTGGDSNREQYF | TGTGCCAGCAGTACAGGGGGCGACTCCAATAGAGAGCAGTACTTC | few | TRBJ2-7 | TRBV9 | TRBD1